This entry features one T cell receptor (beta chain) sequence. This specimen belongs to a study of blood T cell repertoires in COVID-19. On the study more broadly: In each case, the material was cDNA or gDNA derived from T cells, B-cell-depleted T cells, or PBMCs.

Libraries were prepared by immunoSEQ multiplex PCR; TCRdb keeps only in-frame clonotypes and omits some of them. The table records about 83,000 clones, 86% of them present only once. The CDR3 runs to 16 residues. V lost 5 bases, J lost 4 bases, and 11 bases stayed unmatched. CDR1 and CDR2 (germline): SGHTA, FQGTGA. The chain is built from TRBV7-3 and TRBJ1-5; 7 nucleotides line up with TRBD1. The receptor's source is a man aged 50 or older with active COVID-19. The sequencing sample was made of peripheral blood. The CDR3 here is CASSRPRDRPNQPQHF. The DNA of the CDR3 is TGTGCCAGCAGCCGACCCCGGGACAGACCTAATCAGCCCCAGCATTTT.